Listed below are T cell receptor beta chains from one sample, sequenced in a study of cytomegalovirus exposure and HLA in healthy donors. Assay used: immunoSEQ multiplex PCR; TCRdb lists only in-frame clones, some missing. Of around 89,000 clones in the sample, approximately 84% are singletons; the top ten hold around 1.2%. Sequencing was carried out using PBMCs. The receptor source for this set is a girl aged 2 to 10 in good health and CMV-seropositive. The CDR3 runs from the conserved cysteine through the conserved F or W. Fields, in order: V gene, clone size, J gene, CDR3 protein. Expanded clones are given a class, and other clones once, few, many or no size at all.

TRBV5-6	NA	TRBJ2-5	CASSPGTSGRVVETQYF
TRBV4-1	NA	TRBJ1-2	CASSQEGQGALGYGYTF
TRBV27	NA	TRBJ2-3	CASSLGSGTSTDTQYF
TRBV7-2	NA	TRBJ2-7	CASSRDRGMDEQYF
TRBV7-9	NA	TRBJ2-7	CASTAGGEQYF
TRBV2	NA	TRBJ1-2	CASGTGNYGYTF
TRBV7-9	NA	TRBJ1-2	CASSLRDSLYGYTF
TRBV5-1	NA	TRBJ1-2	CASTLGRTGTNYGYTF
TRBV9	few	TRBJ1-1	CASGEWAGTEAFF
TRBV5-4	few	TRBJ2-1	CASSLAHQSNNEQFF
TRBV28	once	TRBJ1-1	CASRPRVHTEAFF
TRBV6-1	NA	TRBJ2-7	CASGPGTPAYEQYF
TRBV4-2	NA	TRBJ2-3	CASSQAYKSGRAPDTQYF
TRBV7-9	NA	TRBJ2-7	CASSPPGQGYEQYF
TRBV27	NA	TRBJ1-2	CASSFGSGDYGYTF